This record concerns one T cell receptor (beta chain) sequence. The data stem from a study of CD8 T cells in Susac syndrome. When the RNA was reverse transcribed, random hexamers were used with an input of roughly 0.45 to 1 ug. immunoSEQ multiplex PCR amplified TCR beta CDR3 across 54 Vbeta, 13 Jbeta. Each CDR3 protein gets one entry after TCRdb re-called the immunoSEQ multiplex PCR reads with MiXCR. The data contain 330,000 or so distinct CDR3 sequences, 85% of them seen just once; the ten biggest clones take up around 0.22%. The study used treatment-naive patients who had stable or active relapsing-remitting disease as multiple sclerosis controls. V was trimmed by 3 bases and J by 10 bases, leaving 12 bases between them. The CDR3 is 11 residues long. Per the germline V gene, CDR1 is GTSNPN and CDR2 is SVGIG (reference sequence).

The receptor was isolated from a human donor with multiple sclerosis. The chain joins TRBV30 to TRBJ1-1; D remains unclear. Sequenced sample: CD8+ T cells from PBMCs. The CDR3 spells CAWRATGGAFF. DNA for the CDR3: TGTGCCTGGAGGGCTACTGGCGGAGCTTTCTTT.